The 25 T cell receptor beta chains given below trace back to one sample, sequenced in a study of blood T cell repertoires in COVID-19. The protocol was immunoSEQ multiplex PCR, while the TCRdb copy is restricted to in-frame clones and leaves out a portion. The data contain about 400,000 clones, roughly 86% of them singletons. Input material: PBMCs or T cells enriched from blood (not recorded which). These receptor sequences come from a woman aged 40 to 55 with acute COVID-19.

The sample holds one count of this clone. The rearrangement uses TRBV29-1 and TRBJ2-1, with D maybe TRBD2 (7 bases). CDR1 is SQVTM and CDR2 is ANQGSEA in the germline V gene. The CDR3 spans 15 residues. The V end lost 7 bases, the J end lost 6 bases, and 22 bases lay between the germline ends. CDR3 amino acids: CSALGGVLGGNEQFF. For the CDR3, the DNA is TGCAGCGCCTTAGGGGGGGTCTTGGGAGGCAATGAGCAGTTCTTC.

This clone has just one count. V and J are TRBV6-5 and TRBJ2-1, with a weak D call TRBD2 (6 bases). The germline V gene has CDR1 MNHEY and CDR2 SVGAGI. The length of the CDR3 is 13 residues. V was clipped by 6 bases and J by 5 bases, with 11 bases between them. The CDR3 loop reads CASSPPGDNEQFF. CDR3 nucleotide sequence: TGTGCCAGCAGCCCCCCGGGAGACAATGAGCAGTTCTTC.

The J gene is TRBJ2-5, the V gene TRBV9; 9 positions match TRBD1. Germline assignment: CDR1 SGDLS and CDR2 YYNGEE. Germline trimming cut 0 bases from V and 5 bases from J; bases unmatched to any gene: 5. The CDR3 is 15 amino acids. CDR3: CASSVDAGTGETQYF. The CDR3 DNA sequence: TGTGCCAGCAGCGTAGACGCGGGGACAGGGGAGACCCAGTACTTC.

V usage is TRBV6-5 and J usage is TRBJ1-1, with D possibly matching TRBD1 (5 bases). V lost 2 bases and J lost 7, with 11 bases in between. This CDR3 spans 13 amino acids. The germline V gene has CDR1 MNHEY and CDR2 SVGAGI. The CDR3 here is CASSYRQGSEAFF. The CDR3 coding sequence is TGTGCCAGCAGTTACAGGCAGGGTAGTGAAGCTTTCTTT.

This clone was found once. As DNA, the CDR3 is TGTGCCAGCAACGCAGAATATGGCGGGGGCCCAGATACGCAGTATTTT. Amino acids: CASNAEYGGGPDTQYF. This sequence joins TRBV19 and TRBJ2-3, with a possible D match to TRBD2 (7 bases). In germline, CDR1 is LNHDA, CDR2 SQIVND (reference sequence). The CDR3 is made up of 16 amino acids. Trimming stripped 9 bases from V and 4 bases from J, with 23 bases between.

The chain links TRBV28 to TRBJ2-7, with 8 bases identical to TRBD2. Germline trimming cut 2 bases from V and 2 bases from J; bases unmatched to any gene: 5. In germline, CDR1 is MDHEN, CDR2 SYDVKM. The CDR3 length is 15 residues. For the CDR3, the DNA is TGTGCCAGCAGTTTAGGAACTAGCGGAGCCTACGAGCAGTACTTC. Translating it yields CASSLGTSGAYEQYF.

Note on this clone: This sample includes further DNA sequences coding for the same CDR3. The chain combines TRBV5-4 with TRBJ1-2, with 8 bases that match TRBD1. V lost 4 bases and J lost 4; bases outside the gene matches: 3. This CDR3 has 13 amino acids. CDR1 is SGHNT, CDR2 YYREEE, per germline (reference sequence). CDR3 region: CASSPGTGYGYTF. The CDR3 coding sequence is TGTGCCAGCAGCCCCGGGACAGGCTATGGCTACACCTTC.

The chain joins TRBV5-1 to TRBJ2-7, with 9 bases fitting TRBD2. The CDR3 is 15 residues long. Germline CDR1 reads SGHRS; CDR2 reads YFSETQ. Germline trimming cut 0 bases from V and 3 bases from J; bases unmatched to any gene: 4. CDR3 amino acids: CASSLGAGGSYEQYF. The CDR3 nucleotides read TGCGCCAGCAGCTTGGGTGCGGGGGGGAGCTACGAGCAGTACTTC.

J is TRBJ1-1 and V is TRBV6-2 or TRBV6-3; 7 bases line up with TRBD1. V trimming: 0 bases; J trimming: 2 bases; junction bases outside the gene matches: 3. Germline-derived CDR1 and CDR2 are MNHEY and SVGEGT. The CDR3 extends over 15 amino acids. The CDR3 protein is CASSYSRQGNTEAFF. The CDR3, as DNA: TGTGCCAGCAGTTACTCGAGACAGGGAAACACTGAAGCTTTCTTT.

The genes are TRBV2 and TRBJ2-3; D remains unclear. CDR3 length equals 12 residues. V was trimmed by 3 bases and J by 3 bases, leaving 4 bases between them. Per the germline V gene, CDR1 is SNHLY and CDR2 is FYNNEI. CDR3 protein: CASSERTDTQYF. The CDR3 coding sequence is TGTGCCAGCAGTGAGAGGACAGATACGCAGTATTTT. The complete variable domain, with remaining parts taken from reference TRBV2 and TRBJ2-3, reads EPEVTQTPSHQVTQMGQEVILRCVPISNHLYFYWYRQILGQKVEFLVSFYNNEISEKSEIFDDQFSVERPDGSNFTLKIRSTKLEDSAMYFCASSERTDTQYFGPGTRLTVL.

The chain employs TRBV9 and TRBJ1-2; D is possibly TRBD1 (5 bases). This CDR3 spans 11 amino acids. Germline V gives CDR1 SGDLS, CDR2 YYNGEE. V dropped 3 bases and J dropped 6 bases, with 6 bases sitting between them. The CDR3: CASSGQNGYTF. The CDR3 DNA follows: TGTGCCAGCAGCGGACAGAATGGCTACACCTTC.

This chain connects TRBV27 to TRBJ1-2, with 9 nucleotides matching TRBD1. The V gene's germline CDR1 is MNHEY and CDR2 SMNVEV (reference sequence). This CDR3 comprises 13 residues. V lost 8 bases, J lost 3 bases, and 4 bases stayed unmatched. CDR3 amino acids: CASGQGPDYGYTF. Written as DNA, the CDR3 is TGTGCCAGCGGACAGGGGCCAGACTATGGCTACACCTTC.

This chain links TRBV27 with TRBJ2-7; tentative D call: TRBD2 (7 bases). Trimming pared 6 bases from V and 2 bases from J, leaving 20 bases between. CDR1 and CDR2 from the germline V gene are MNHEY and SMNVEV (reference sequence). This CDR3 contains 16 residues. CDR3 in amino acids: CASRLTGGGGPYEQYF. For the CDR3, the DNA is TGTGCCAGCAGACTCACGGGGGGCGGGGGCCCCTACGAGCAGTACTTC.

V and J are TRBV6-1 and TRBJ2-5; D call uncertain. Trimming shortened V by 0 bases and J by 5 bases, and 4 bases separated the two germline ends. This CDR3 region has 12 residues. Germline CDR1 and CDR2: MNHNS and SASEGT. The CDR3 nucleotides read TGTGCCAGCAGTGAAGCTATGGAGACCCAGTACTTC. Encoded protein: CASSEAMETQYF.

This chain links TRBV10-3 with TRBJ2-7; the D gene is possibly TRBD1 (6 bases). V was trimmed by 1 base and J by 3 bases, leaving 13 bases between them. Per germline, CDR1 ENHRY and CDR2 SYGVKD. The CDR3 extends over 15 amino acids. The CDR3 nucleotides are TGTGCCATCAGTGAGTTGAGCAGGGGAGTCTACGAGCAGTACTTC. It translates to CAISELSRGVYEQYF.

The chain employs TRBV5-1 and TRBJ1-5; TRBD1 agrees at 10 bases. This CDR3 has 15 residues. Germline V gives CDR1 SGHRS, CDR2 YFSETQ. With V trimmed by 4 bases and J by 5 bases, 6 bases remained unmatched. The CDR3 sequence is CASSPTGTGDQPQHF. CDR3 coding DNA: TGCGCCAGCAGCCCCACCGGGACAGGGGATCAGCCCCAGCATTTT.

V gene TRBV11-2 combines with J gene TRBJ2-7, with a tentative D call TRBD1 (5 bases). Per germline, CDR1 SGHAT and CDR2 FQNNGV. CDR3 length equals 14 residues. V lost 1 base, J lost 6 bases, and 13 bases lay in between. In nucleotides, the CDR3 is TGTGCCAGCAGCTTAGTTGGTAGGGGCTCCGAGCAGTACTTC. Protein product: CASSLVGRGSEQYF.

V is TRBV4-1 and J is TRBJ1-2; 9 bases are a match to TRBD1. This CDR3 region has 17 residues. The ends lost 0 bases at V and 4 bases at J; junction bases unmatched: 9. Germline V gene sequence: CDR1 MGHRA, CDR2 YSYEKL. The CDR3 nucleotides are TGCGCCAGCAGCCAAGATGGAGACGGGACAGGGCTCTATGGCTACACCTTC. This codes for CASSQDGDGTGLYGYTF.

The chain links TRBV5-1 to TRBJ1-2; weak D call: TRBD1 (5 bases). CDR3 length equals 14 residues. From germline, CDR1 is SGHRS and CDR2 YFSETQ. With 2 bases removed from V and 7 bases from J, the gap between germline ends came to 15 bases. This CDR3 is CASSLTGPSAGYTF. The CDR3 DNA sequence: TGCGCCAGCAGCTTAACAGGCCCTTCGGCTGGCTACACCTTC.

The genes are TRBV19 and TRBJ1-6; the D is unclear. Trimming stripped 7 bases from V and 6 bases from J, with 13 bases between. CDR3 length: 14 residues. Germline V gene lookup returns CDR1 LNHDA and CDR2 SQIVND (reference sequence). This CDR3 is CASNLRVLNSPLHF. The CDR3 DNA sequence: TGTGCCAGTAACCTCCGGGTCCTTAATTCACCCCTCCACTTT.

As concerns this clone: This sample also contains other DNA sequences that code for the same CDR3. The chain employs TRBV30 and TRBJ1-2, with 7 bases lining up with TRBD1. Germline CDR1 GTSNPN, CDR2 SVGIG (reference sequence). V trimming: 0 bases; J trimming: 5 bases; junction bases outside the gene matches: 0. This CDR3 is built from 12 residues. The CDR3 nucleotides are TGTGCCTGGAGTGTGACAGGGTATGGCTACACCTTC. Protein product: CAWSVTGYGYTF.

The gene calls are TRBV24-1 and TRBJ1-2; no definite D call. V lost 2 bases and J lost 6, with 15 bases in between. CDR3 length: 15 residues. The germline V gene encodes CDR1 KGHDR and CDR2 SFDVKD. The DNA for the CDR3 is TGTGCCACCAGTGATTCTGCGGAAGCAGCCAATGGCTACACCTTC. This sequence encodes CATSDSAEAANGYTF.

The DNA for the CDR3 is TGTGCCAGCAGCCAAGAGGCTAGCGGGGGGCACACAGATACGCAGTATTTT. This translates into CASSQEASGGHTDTQYF. The chain combines TRBV4-2 with TRBJ2-3, with 11 bases identical to TRBD2. CDR1 LGHNA and CDR2 YNFKEQ come from the germline V gene. The V and J ends lost 0 bases and 2 bases, in that order; junction bases with no gene match: 4. There are 17 residues in the CDR3.

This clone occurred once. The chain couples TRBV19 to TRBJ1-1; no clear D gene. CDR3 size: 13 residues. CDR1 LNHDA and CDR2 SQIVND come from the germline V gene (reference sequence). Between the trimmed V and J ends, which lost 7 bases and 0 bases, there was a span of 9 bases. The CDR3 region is CASTRQMNTEAFF. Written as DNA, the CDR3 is TGTGCCAGTACGCGGCAGATGAACACTGAAGCTTTCTTT.

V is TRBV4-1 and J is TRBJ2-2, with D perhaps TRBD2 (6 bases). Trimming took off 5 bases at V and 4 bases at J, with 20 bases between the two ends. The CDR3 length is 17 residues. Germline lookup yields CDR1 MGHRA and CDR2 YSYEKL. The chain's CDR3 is CASSTGRRGGGTGELFF. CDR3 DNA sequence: TGCGCCAGCAGCACTGGAAGGCGGGGAGGTGGCACCGGGGAGCTGTTTTTT.